The 25 T cell receptor beta chains reported below all come from one sample, sequenced in a study of identical twins. MiXCR was run by TCRdb on the 5' RACE reads, yielding one entry per CDR3 protein. Of about 520,000 distinct CDR3 sequences listed, around 20% were seen once; the top ten hold about 0.91%. The sample was also linked to a second study, of T cells expressing NK-cell markers.

The sample comprised CD4+ T cells sorted from blood. The receptor source for this set is a woman aged 18-29 years in good health.

V is TRBV20-1 and J is TRBJ1-5; D is unclear. V lost 0 bases and J 0 bases, leaving 3 bases between the germline ends. CDR1 DFQATT and CDR2 SNEGSKA come from the germline V gene (reference sequence). CDR3 length equals 13 residues. The CDR3 DNA reads as TGCAGTGCTAGAGATGGTAGCAATCAGCCCCAGCATTTT. Residues: CSARDGSNQPQHF.

This clonotype was observed a few times. The rearrangement links TRBV12-3 or TRBV12-4 to TRBJ1-6, with a possible D match to TRBD1 (5 bases). The CDR3 consists of 14 residues. Trimming stripped 7 bases from V and 10 bases from J, with 17 bases between. The CDR3: CASTPGVRWSPLHF. The CDR3 bases are TGTGCCAGCACTCCGGGGGTGAGGTGGTCACCCCTCCACTTT.

This sequence joins TRBV7-3 and TRBJ1-2, with D hard to call. The CDR3 loop spans 13 amino acids. The V end was cut by 6 bases, the J end by 3 bases, with 11 bases between. In germline, CDR1 is SGHTA, CDR2 FQGTGA. For the CDR3, the DNA is TGTGCCAGCAGTAACATACCAGACTATGGCTACACCTTC. Translated, it gives CASSNIPDYGYTF.

This clonotype was seen a few times. In DNA, the CDR3 is TGTGCCAGCAGTGCCGGGACTAGCGGGCATAATGAGCAGTTCTTC. Protein sequence: CASSAGTSGHNEQFF. This rearrangement joins TRBV12-3 or TRBV12-4 to TRBJ2-1; 12 bases map to TRBD2. The CDR3 is 15 residues long. Trimming at V came to 5 bases and at J to 7 bases, leaving 6 bases not matched to a gene.

The CDR3 here is CATSTYGPATEAFF. CDR3 bases: TGTGCCACCAGCACCTACGGACCAGCCACTGAAGCTTTCTTT. The V and J genes are TRBV15 and TRBJ1-1; D gene ambiguous. Trimming removed 4 bases from V and 4 bases from J, with 13 bases in between. From germline, CDR1 is LNHNV and CDR2 YYDKDF (reference sequence). The CDR3 loop spans 14 amino acids.

The chain has TRBV5-1 and TRBJ2-7, with 10 positions matching TRBD1. The CDR3 loop spans 14 amino acids. The germline gives CDR1 SGHRS, CDR2 YFSETQ. After removal of 5 bases from V and 5 bases from J, the junction contained 7 bases not matched to a gene. The CDR3 nucleotides are TGCGCCAGCAGAATCACGACAGGGGGCCACGAGCAGTACTTC. Its translation is CASRITTGGHEQYF.

The chain employs TRBV6-1 and TRBJ2-7, with TRBD2 as a possible D gene (6 bases). The CDR3 is made up of 15 amino acids. V was pared by 6 bases and J by 3 bases, with 18 bases between. Looked up from germline, CDR1 is MNHNS and CDR2 is SASEGT. DNA for the CDR3: TGTGCCAGCAGACCCGCTAGCGTCATGTACTACGAGCAGTACTTC. It is translated as CASRPASVMYYEQYF.

V and J are TRBV15 and TRBJ2-7; 9 nucleotides agree with TRBD2. The CDR3 is 15 amino acids. CDR1 and CDR2 from the germline V gene are LNHNV and YYDKDF (reference sequence). Trimming took 0 bases from V and 0 from J; bases not matched to a gene: 0. The CDR3 reads CATSRELAGSYEQYF. The DNA for the CDR3 is TGTGCCACCAGCAGAGAACTAGCGGGCTCCTACGAGCAGTACTTC.

The chain employs TRBV21-1 and TRBJ2-7; the listed D gene, TRBD1, was not tested against the DNA. TRBV21-1 is termed a pseudogene. The CDR3 is made up of 14 amino acids. The CDR3 here is CASSNGDGGNEQYF. In nucleotides, the CDR3 is TGTGCCAGCAGCAATGGGGACGGGGGTAACGAGCAGTACTTC.

This chain joins TRBV28 and TRBJ2-7; tentatively, D is TRBD1 or TRBD2 (5 bases each). The germline CDR1 and CDR2 sequences are MDHEN and SYDVKM. The CDR3 consists of 13 residues. V was shortened by 5 bases and J by 3 bases, with 11 bases between the two germline ends. The CDR3 loop is CASSKGRVYEQYF. As DNA, the CDR3 is TGTGCCAGCAGTAAGGGACGGGTCTACGAGCAGTACTTC.

The sample holds many counts of this clonotype. The chain has TRBV5-1 and TRBJ1-2; D is uncertain. The V end was cut by 0 bases, the J end by 1 base, with 7 bases between. The CDR3 totals 14 residues. The germline gives CDR1 SGHRS, CDR2 YFSETQ. The CDR3 DNA is TGCGCCAGCAGCTTGGGGAGTGATAACTATGGCTACACCTTC. Its protein is CASSLGSDNYGYTF.

The J gene is TRBJ2-3, the V gene TRBV6-2 or TRBV6-3, with D unclear. V was shortened by 5 bases and J by 2 bases, with 14 bases between the two germline ends. Germline-derived CDR1 and CDR2 are MNHEY and SVGEGT. The CDR3 is made up of 15 amino acids. CDR3 in DNA: TGTGCCAGCAGTCACGGACGGCCACCCACAGATACGCAGTATTTT. Translating it yields CASSHGRPPTDTQYF.

Only a few counts were recorded for this clonotype. V and J are TRBV7-9 and TRBJ1-2; D is perhaps TRBD1 (6 bases). The V gene's germline CDR1 is SEHNR and CDR2 FQNEAQ (reference sequence). CDR3 size: 15 residues. V lost 5 bases, J lost 4 bases, and 17 bases lay in between. CDR3: CASSPLTGTPYGYTF. CDR3 DNA sequence: TGTGCCAGCAGCCCCCTCACAGGGACTCCCTATGGCTACACCTTC.

The rearrangement joins TRBV20-1 to TRBJ2-1, with TRBD2 identical over 10 bases. The CDR3 has 20 amino acids. Germline V gene data show CDR1 as DFQATT and CDR2 as SNEGSKA (reference sequence). V shed 0 bases, J shed 8 bases, and the junction held 22 bases outside the gene matches. CDR3 in amino acids: CSARDPLGDSGRTNRDEQFF. CDR3 nucleotide sequence: TGCAGTGCTAGAGACCCCCTTGGGGATAGCGGGAGGACTAACCGGGATGAGCAGTTCTTC.

The CDR3 region has the DNA TGTGCCAGCAGCTTAAGGGGGGCGGCGAACAATGAGCAGTTCTTC. Translation gives CASSLRGAANNEQFF. V is TRBV7-9 and J is TRBJ2-1, with D perhaps matching TRBD1 or TRBD2 (6 bases each). Germline V gene data show CDR1 as SEHNR and CDR2 as FQNEAQ (reference sequence). This CDR3 spans 15 amino acids. V lost 2 bases, J lost 5 bases, and 13 bases lay in between.

In this sample, this clonotype turned up many times. The gene calls are TRBV5-1 and TRBJ2-7, with 7 nucleotides matching TRBD1. The germline gives CDR1 SGHRS, CDR2 YFSETQ. The CDR3 totals 14 residues. V shed 0 bases and J 6 bases; nucleotides not matched to a gene: 6. The CDR3 region has the DNA TGCGCCAGCAGCTTGGGGGACGAGGGGGCCGAGCAGTACTTC. Its protein is CASSLGDEGAEQYF.

A few counts support this clonotype. This chain joins TRBV20-1 and TRBJ2-3, with D maybe TRBD1 (5 bases). Trimming left V 1 base short and J 6 bases short, with 11 bases between. CDR3 length: 13 amino acids. The germline gives CDR1 DFQATT, CDR2 SNEGSKA (reference sequence). The CDR3 DNA reads as TGCAGTGCTAGAGTCAGGGCGGCCGATACGCAGTATTTT. It encodes CSARVRAADTQYF.

The chain combines TRBV19 with TRBJ2-3; D remains unclear. Germline-derived CDR1 and CDR2 are LNHDA and SQIVND (reference sequence). The CDR3 runs to 15 residues. V gave up 3 bases and J gave up 0 bases, with 10 bases separating them. The CDR3, as DNA: TGTGCCAGTAGTATCACCGTAGAAAGCACAGATACGCAGTATTTT. It yields the protein CASSITVESTDTQYF.

The chain carries TRBV20-1 and TRBJ1-5, with D unresolved. Trimming left V 5 bases short and J 7 bases short, with 9 bases between. The CDR3 has 11 residues. CDR1 is DFQATT, CDR2 SNEGSKA, per germline (reference sequence). DNA for the CDR3: TGCAGTGCTGAGGCGGGACAGCCCCAGCATTTT. Its protein product is CSAEAGQPQHF.

The J gene is TRBJ2-6, the V gene TRBV5-1, with 7 bases aligning to TRBD1. CDR3 size: 14 residues. Looked up from germline, CDR1 is SGHRS and CDR2 is YFSETQ. The trim removed 4 bases at V and 9 bases at J, leaving 7 bases unmatched. The CDR3 DNA is TGCGCCAGCAGCAAGAGACAGGGCGACAACGTCCTGACTTTC. The encoded protein is CASSKRQGDNVLTF.

A word on this clonotype: An end of the junction differs from the germline gene, which may be a read error. This rearrangement joins TRBV29-1 to TRBJ1-5; a possible D gene is TRBD1 (5 bases). The CDR3 spans 13 residues. Germline-derived CDR1 and CDR2 are SQVTM and ANQGSEA. CDR3 in DNA: TGCAGCGTTGAAGATGACAGTTATCAGGCCCAGCATTTT. Its protein is CSVEDDSYQAQHF.

This clonotype has more than one count but fewer than ten. V usage is TRBV5-1 and J usage is TRBJ1-2; D is undetermined. The CDR3 has 13 residues. Trimming removed 4 bases at V and 6 bases at J, with 13 bases between. In germline, CDR1 is SGHRS, CDR2 YFSETQ. The CDR3 loop is CASSIQVAHGYTF. CDR3 bases: TGCGCCAGCAGCATCCAGGTTGCCCATGGCTACACCTTC.

This clonotype was seen a handful of times. The chain uses TRBV7-9 and TRBJ1-2; TRBD1 matches 12 bases. Germline V CDR1 and CDR2: SEHNR, FQNEAQ (reference sequence). V was clipped by 6 bases and J by 8 bases; unmatched bases: 7. The CDR3 is 14 amino acids. The CDR3: CASRSGQGATGYTF. CDR3 nucleotides: TGTGCCAGCAGATCGGGACAGGGGGCGACCGGCTACACCTTC. Full variable domain (outside the CDR3, taken from reference TRBV7-9 and TRBJ1-2): DTGVSQNPRHKITKRGQNVTFRCDPISEHNRLYWYRQTLGQGPEFLTYFQNEAQLEKSRLLSDRFSAERPKGSFSTLEIQRTEQGDSAMYLCASRSGQGATGYTFGSGTRLTVV.

The V and J genes are TRBV7-8 and TRBJ1-2, with D perhaps TRBD1 (5 bases). Germline CDR1 SGHVS, CDR2 FQNEAQ. V was clipped by 5 bases and J by 5 bases, with 15 bases between them. This CDR3 region has 14 residues. In DNA form, the CDR3 reads TGTGCCAGCAGCCCCTGGGACTTGGGGTATGGCTACACCTTC. Amino acids: CASSPWDLGYGYTF.

At least ten counts were recorded for this clonotype. The chain uses TRBV10-3 and TRBJ2-1, with a possible D match to TRBD2 (6 bases). The ends were cut back, 4 bases at V and 1 base at J, with 14 bases in the middle. The CDR3 covers 16 residues. Germline CDR1 and CDR2: ENHRY and SYGVKD. CDR3 nucleotide sequence: TGTGCCATCAGTGTTCCGGGACTTGGATCCTACAATGAGCAGTTCTTC. Translation gives CAISVPGLGSYNEQFF.